The subject of this entry is one T cell receptor beta chain. Its specificity is not known. The V end was cut by 0 bases, the J end by 6 bases, with 10 bases between. The CDR3 has 14 amino acids. Germline-derived CDR1 and CDR2 are SGHVS and FQNEAQ. The sample belongs to a study of cytomegalovirus exposure and HLA in healthy donors. General study results and limits: Both high specificity and high sensitivity reportedly marked the classifier's diagnosis of cytomegalovirus status.

It was with 60 Vbeta and 13 Jbeta primers that the PCR ran. Repertoires were generated with immunoSEQ multiplex PCR, while TCRdb's copy carries only in-frame clones and drops some. The table for this sample gives approximately 110,000 clones. The TCR sequence derives from a man aged 25-45 years in good health and CMV-seronegative. The sequencing input was PBMCs. The gene calls are TRBV7-8 and TRBJ2-3; a possible D gene is TRBD1 (6 bases). The CDR3 spells CASSLARGWDTQYF. CDR3 DNA sequence: TGTGCCAGCAGCTTAGCGAGGGGGTGGGATACGCAGTATTTT.